This T cell receptor beta chain was obtained from a study of blood T cells in healthy people across ages. A J-beta primer mix and a sample-barcoded 5' primer were used in a second PCR of about 6 to 12 cycles. TCRdb re-analysed the 5' RACE reads in MiXCR, keeping a single row per CDR3 protein. There are approximately 800,000 distinct CDR3 sequences in the sample; about three fifths occur only once, and around 20% lies in the top ten. The V gene lost 6 bases and the J gene lost 5 bases, with 19 bases spanning the gap. The CDR3 runs to 16 residues. Germline V gene sequence: CDR1 MNHEY, CDR2 SVGAGI. This clonotype was sampled from a man aged 30-40 years in good health. The chain employs TRBV6-5 and TRBJ1-4; tentative D call: TRBD1 (5 bases). Input material: blood. CDR3 region: CASRFSYGGGNEKLFF. In DNA, the CDR3 is TGTGCCAGCAGATTTTCATATGGTGGGGGAAATGAAAAACTGTTTTTT.